This T cell receptor beta chain was observed in a study of CD8+ T cells in alopecia areata. RNA was isolated and reverse transcribed to cDNA, the sequencing template. The method was immunoSEQ multiplex PCR; TCRdb's version includes in-frame clones alone and lacks a portion of them. The sample consists of approximately 210,000 clones, around 66% of them appearing once. Regarding the study as a whole: Uncertainty remains about how baseline CD8+ expansion links to response, with one nonresponder. Throughout tofacitinib, many expanded lesional clones continued to persist in scalp and blood. Scalp clonality dropped significantly under tofacitinib, as did expanded CD8+ top-100 clones.

The sample's treatment: oral pan-JAK inhibitor, 5-10 mg twice daily. Sorting separated CD4+ and CD8+ T cells out of PBMCs. This clone was observed a few times. Its antigen remains unknown. The specimen comprised CD4+ T cells sorted from blood, sampled between weeks 43 and 45, from a patient treated with tofacitinib. The clonotype comes from a human donor with alopecia areata.

CDR3 nucleotide sequence: TGCAGCGACGTAGCGGGGGGGCAGGATGAGCAGTTCTTC. As protein: CSDVAGGQDEQFF. The chain links TRBV29-1 to TRBJ2-1, with 11 bases matching TRBD2. V dropped 7 bases and J dropped 8; count of bases not matched to a gene: 7. CDR3 length: 13 amino acids. Germline CDR1 SQVTM, CDR2 ANQGSEA.